Following are 17 T cell receptor beta chains from one sample sequenced in a study of OX40 agonist ivuxolimab in advanced cancers. Generated by immunoSEQ multiplex PCR, the TCRdb table keeps only in-frame clones and is missing some. The repertoire has around 32,000 clones, approximately 89% of them found once; the top ten carry 26%. Here the sequenced sample was CD4+ or CD8+ T cells sorted from blood, taken in a trial of the OX40 agonist ivuxolimab. These receptors came from an adult with an advanced solid tumor such as melanoma, head and neck, liver or kidney cancer.

The rearrangement joins TRBV19 to TRBJ1-2; TRBD1 aligns across 8 bases. The CDR3 covers 16 residues. V lost 3 bases to trimming and J lost 5 bases; unmatched junction nucleotides: 11. Germline values: CDR1 LNHDA, CDR2 SQIVND (reference sequence). The CDR3 sequence: CASSIGPAGQAYGYTF. As DNA, the CDR3 is TGTGCCAGTAGTATTGGTCCGGCGGGACAGGCGTATGGCTACACCTTC.

This chain connects TRBV27 to TRBJ1-2; the D is unclear. From germline, CDR1 is MNHEY and CDR2 SMNVEV (reference sequence). This CDR3 is 14 amino acids long. Trimming left V 5 bases short and J 2 bases short, with 12 bases between. CDR3 nucleotide sequence: TGTGCCAGCAGTCAGAGCGTTACCAACTATGGCTACACCTTC. It is translated as CASSQSVTNYGYTF.

Only one count was recorded for this clone. The chain carries TRBV27 and TRBJ1-2, with no clear D. V gave up 5 bases and J gave up 4 bases, with 17 bases separating them. CDR1 and CDR2 from the germline V gene are MNHEY and SMNVEV (reference sequence). The CDR3 consists of 15 residues. CDR3 coding DNA: TGTGCCAGCAGTCCGACAATTGGGATAGGCTATGGCTACACCTTC. Translation: CASSPTIGIGYGYTF.

V gene TRBV7-9 combines with J gene TRBJ2-1; 10 bases map to TRBD2. CDR1 SEHNR and CDR2 FQNEAQ come from the germline V gene (reference sequence). This CDR3 is built from 16 residues. J lost 9 bases, V lost 5 bases, and 13 bases had no gene match. The CDR3 spells CASSPRTSGDSGEQFF. The CDR3 coding sequence is TGTGCCAGCAGCCCCAGGACTAGCGGAGATAGCGGTGAGCAGTTCTTC.

This chain joins TRBV9 and TRBJ1-1; 9 positions agree with TRBD1. This CDR3 spans 22 amino acids. After removal of 3 bases from V and 3 bases from J, the junction contained 27 bases not matched to a gene. CDR1 SGDLS and CDR2 YYNGEE come from the germline V gene. In DNA, the CDR3 is TGTGCCAGCAGCGCCTCCGAGGACAGGGGACCCGAAACCCCCCCGGACCACACTGAAGCTTTCTTT. Protein product: CASSASEDRGPETPPDHTEAFF.

This sequence joins TRBV30 and TRBJ2-7, with D possibly being TRBD1 (6 bases). Germline V gene lookup returns CDR1 GTSNPN and CDR2 SVGIG (reference sequence). Trimming pared 0 bases from V and 4 bases from J, leaving 7 bases between. This CDR3 is built from 12 residues. The CDR3 loop is CAWSVGGYEQYF. The CDR3 nucleotides are TGTGCCTGGAGTGTAGGGGGATACGAGCAGTACTTC.

The rearrangement joins TRBV27 to TRBJ1-1; D is unclear. V was cut by 0 bases and J by 4 bases, with 9 bases left in between. This CDR3 is built from 14 residues. Germline-derived CDR1 and CDR2 are MNHEY and SMNVEV (reference sequence). The CDR3 loop reads CASSLSGSGTEAFF. The DNA of the CDR3 is TGTGCCAGCAGTTTATCAGGGAGTGGCACTGAAGCTTTCTTT.

This chain uses TRBV28 with TRBJ2-4; 7 nucleotides match TRBD2. The germline CDR1 and CDR2 sequences are MDHEN and SYDVKM. The CDR3 length is 15 residues. J was trimmed by 2 bases and V by 6 bases; bases with no gene match: 7. The CDR3 coding sequence is TGTGCCAGCAGCCTCGCGGGGGAGACCAAAAACATTCAGTACTTC. This codes for CASSLAGETKNIQYF.

J is TRBJ1-5 and V is TRBV7-9; D unclear. Germline V CDR1 and CDR2: SEHNR, FQNEAQ (reference sequence). The V end was cut by 5 bases, the J end by 7 bases, with 9 bases between. The CDR3 sequence is 12 residues long. The CDR3 sequence: CASSHTQQPQHF. CDR3 in DNA: TGTGCCAGCAGCCATACCCAACAGCCCCAGCATTTT.

This clone came up once. The chain carries TRBV5-4 and TRBJ2-3; D could derive from TRBD1 or TRBD2 (6 bases each). This CDR3 contains 15 residues. Trimming removed 3 bases from V and 0 bases from J, with 11 bases in between. Germline loops: CDR1 SGHNT, CDR2 YYREEE (reference sequence). CDR3 sequence: CASSWGAYSTDTQYF. DNA for the CDR3: TGTGCCAGCAGCTGGGGGGCCTATAGCACAGATACGCAGTATTTT. The variable domain in full, with the rest retrieved from reference TRBV5-4 and TRBJ2-3, is ETGVTQSPTHLIKTRGQQVTLRCSSQSGHNTVSWYQQALGQGPQFIFQYYREEENGRGNFPPRFSGLQFPNYSSELNVNALELDDSALYLCASSWGAYSTDTQYFGPGTRLTVL.

The rearrangement links TRBV29-1 to TRBJ2-5; D perhaps matches TRBD2 (5 bases). Between the trimmed V and J ends, which lost 6 bases and 4 bases, there was a span of 15 bases. The CDR3 has 13 residues. In germline, CDR1 is SQVTM, CDR2 ANQGSEA. DNA of the CDR3: TGCAGCGTCGCGGGCCTCCGCGGAGAGACCCAGTACTTC. Residues: CSVAGLRGETQYF.

This clone was found a few times. The chain recombines TRBV30 with TRBJ2-7; TRBD1 agrees at 8 bases. Germline CDR1 is GTSNPN and CDR2 is SVGIG (reference sequence). The CDR3 consists of 16 residues. V shed 2 bases, J shed 4 bases, and the junction held 13 bases outside the gene matches. The DNA for the CDR3 is TGTGCCTGGAGTTTATTTGTCGGACAGGGACAGTACGAGCAGTACTTC. Translating it yields CAWSLFVGQGQYEQYF.

The gene calls are TRBV5-4 and TRBJ2-1, with 7 bases fitting TRBD1. V was clipped by 4 bases and J by 5 bases; unmatched bases: 0. This CDR3 contains 12 residues. Per germline, CDR1 SGHNT and CDR2 YYREEE (reference sequence). The CDR3 DNA reads as TGTGCCAGCAGCGGGACAGACAATGAGCAGTTCTTC. Translating it yields CASSGTDNEQFF.

The table lists this clone with a few counts. The V call is TRBV30, the J call TRBJ2-1, with D uncertain. The V gene's germline CDR1 is GTSNPN and CDR2 SVGIG (reference sequence). Trimming left V 1 base short and J 5 bases short, with 3 bases between. This CDR3 has 11 residues. The CDR3 here is CAWSANNEQFF. The CDR3 DNA reads TGTGCCTGGAGTGCGAACAATGAGCAGTTCTTC.

J is TRBJ1-2 and V is TRBV4-2; 7 bases match TRBD1. Unmatched junction bases numbered 6, after V lost 0 bases and J lost 5 bases. The CDR3 spans 15 residues. CDR1 and CDR2 from the germline V gene are LGHNA and YNFKEQ. The CDR3 nucleotides are TGTGCCAGCAGCCAAGATACGGGACAGCAATATGGCTACACCTTC. It specifies CASSQDTGQQYGYTF.

V gene TRBV28 combines with J gene TRBJ2-7, with a possible D match to TRBD1 (5 bases). Trimming cost V 8 bases and J 2 bases, with 22 bases left between them. CDR3 size: 16 residues. From germline, CDR1 is MDHEN and CDR2 SYDVKM. CDR3 in amino acids: CASSPQQVTLPYEQYF. The CDR3 DNA reads as TGTGCCAGCTCTCCACAACAGGTGACTTTGCCCTACGAGCAGTACTTC.

This sequence joins TRBV14 and TRBJ2-7, with D unclear. The germline V and J ends were trimmed by 1 base and 2 bases, with 9 bases remaining between them. The length of the CDR3 is 14 residues. The V gene's germline CDR1 is SGHDN and CDR2 FVKESK. The CDR3: CASSQVEGPYEQYF. The CDR3 coding sequence is TGTGCCAGCAGCCAAGTTGAAGGGCCCTACGAGCAGTACTTC.